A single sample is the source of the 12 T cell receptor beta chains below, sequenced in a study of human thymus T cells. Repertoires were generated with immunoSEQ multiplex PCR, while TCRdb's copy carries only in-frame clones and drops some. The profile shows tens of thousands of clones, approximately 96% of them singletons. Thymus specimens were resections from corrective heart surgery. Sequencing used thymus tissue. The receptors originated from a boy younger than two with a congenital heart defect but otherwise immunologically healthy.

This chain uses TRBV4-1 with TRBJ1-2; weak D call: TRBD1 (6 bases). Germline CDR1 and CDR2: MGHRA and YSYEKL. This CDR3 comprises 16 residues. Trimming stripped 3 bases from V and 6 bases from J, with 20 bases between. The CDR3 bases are TGCGCCAGCAGCCAGCCCGAAGATGAGGGGGAGGATGGCTACACCTTC. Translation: CASSQPEDEGEDGYTF.

The CDR3 nucleotides read TGTGCCAGTAGTATCGGGTCAGTCACAATCACTGAAGCTTTCTTT. It translates to CASSIGSVTITEAFF. The chain links TRBV19 to TRBJ1-1, with D hard to call. V was shortened by 3 bases and J by 4 bases, with 15 bases between the two germline ends. The CDR3 has 15 residues. CDR1 LNHDA and CDR2 SQIVND come from the germline V gene (reference sequence).

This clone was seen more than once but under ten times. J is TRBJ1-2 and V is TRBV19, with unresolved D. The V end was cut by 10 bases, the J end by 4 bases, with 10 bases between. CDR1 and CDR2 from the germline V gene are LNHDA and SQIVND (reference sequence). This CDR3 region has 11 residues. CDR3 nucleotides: TGTGCCACCAGGACGGTCTATGGCTACACCTTC. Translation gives CATRTVYGYTF.

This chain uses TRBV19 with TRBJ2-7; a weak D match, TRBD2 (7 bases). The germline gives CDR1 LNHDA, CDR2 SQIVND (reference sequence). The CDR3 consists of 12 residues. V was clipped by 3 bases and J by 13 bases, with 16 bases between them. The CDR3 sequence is CASSIVGGALYF. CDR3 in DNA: TGTGCCAGTAGTATTGTTGGGGGGGCCTTATACTTC.

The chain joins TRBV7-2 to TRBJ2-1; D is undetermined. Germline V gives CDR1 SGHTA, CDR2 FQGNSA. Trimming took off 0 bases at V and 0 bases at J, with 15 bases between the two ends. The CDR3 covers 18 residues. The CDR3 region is CASSLAHRPHLSYNEQFF. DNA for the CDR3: TGTGCCAGCAGCTTAGCGCACCGACCTCACCTCTCCTACAATGAGCAGTTCTTC. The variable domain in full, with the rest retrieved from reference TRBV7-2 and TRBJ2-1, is GAGVSQSPSNKVTEKGKDVELRCDPISGHTALYWYRQSLGQGLEFLIYFQGNSAPDKSGLPSDRFSAERTGGSVSTLTIQRTQQEDSAVYLCASSLAHRPHLSYNEQFFGPGTRLTVL.

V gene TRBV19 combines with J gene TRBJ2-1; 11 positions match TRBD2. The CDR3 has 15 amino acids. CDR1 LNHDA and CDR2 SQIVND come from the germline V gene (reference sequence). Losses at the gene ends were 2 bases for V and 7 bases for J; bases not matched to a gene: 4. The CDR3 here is CASSILAGGGNEQFF. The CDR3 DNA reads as TGTGCCAGTAGTATACTAGCGGGGGGCGGGAATGAGCAGTTCTTC.

CDR3 coding DNA: TGTGCCAGTAGTATATTGGGGTCGGATCAGCCCCAGCATTTT. Protein product: CASSILGSDQPQHF. The chain is built from TRBV19 and TRBJ1-5; unclear D gene. The germline V gene has CDR1 LNHDA and CDR2 SQIVND (reference sequence). Trimming took off 2 bases at V and 5 bases at J, with 10 bases between the two ends. The CDR3 totals 14 residues. Full variable domain (remainder filled in from reference TRBV19 and TRBJ1-5): DGGITQSPKYLFRKEGQNVTLSCEQNLNHDAMYWYRQDPGQGLRLIYYSQIVNDFQKGDIAEGYSVSREKKESFPLTVTSAQKNPTAFYLCASSILGSDQPQHFGDGTRLSIL.

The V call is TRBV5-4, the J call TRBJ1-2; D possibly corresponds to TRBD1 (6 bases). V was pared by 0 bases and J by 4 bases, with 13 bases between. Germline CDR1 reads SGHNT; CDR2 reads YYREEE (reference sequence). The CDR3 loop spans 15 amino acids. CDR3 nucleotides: TGTGCCAGCAGCTTGGAAGGGGGGACTGGCTATGGCTACACCTTC. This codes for CASSLEGGTGYGYTF.

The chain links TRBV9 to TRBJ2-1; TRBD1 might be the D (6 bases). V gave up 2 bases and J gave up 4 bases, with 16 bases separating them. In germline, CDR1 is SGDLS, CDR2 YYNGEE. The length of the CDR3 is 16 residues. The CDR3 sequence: CASSVSRGKRYNEQFF. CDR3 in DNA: TGTGCCAGCAGCGTGTCCAGGGGAAAGAGGTACAATGAGCAGTTCTTC. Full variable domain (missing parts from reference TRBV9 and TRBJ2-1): DSGVTQTPKHLITATGQRVTLRCSPRSGDLSVYWYQQSLDQGLQFLIQYYNGEERAKGNILERFSAQQFPDLHSELNLSSLELGDSALYFCASSVSRGKRYNEQFFGPGTRLTVL.

CDR3 amino acids: CASSQDSGIAQYHYNSPLHF. The CDR3 region has the DNA TGTGCCAGCAGCCAAGATAGCGGAATCGCGCAGTACCATTATAATTCACCCCTCCACTTT. The chain carries TRBV4-2 and TRBJ1-6; D gene ambiguous. Trimming removed 0 bases at V and 4 bases at J, with 22 bases between. Germline V gene sequence: CDR1 LGHNA, CDR2 YNFKEQ. The CDR3 has 20 amino acids.

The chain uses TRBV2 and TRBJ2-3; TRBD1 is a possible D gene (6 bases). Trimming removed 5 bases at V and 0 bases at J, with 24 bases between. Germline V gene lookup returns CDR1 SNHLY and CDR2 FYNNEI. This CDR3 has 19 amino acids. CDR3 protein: CASSIQGSRGHSSTDTQYF. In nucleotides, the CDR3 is TGTGCCAGCAGTATTCAGGGGTCGAGAGGGCACTCTAGCACAGATACGCAGTATTTT.

This chain's CDR3 is CASSFAPGGSYNEQFF. DNA for the CDR3: TGTGCCAGCAGCTTCGCCCCGGGCGGATCCTACAATGAGCAGTTCTTC. The chain employs TRBV5-6 and TRBJ2-1; D gene unclear. This CDR3 is 16 amino acids long. From germline, CDR1 is SGHDT and CDR2 YYEEEE. Trimming took off 2 bases at V and 1 base at J, with 13 bases between the two ends.